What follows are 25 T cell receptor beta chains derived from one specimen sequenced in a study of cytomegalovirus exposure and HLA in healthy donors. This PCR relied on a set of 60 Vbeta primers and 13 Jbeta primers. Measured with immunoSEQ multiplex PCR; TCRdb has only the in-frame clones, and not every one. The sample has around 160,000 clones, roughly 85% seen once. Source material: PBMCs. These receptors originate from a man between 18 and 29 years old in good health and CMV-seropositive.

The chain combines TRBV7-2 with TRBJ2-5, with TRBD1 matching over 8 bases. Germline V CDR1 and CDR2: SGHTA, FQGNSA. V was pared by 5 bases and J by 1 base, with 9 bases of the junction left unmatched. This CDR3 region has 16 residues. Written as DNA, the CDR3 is TGTGCCAGCAGCCTAGGGGACAGGATGTTCCAAGAGACCCAGTACTTC. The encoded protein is CASSLGDRMFQETQYF.

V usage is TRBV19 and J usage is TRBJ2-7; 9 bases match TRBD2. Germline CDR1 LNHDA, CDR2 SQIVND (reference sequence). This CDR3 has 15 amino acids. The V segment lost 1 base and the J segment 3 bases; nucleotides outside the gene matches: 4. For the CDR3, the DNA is TGTGCCAGTAGTATAGGGGCTAGCGGGGACTACGAGCAGTACTTC. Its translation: CASSIGASGDYEQYF.

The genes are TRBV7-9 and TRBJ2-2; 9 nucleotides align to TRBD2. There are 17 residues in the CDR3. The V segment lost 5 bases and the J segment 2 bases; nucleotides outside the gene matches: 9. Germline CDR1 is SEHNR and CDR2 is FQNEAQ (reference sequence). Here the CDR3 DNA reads TGTGCCAGCAGCGGGGCTAGCGGGGACCTTAACACCGGGGAGCTGTTTTTT. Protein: CASSGASGDLNTGELFF.

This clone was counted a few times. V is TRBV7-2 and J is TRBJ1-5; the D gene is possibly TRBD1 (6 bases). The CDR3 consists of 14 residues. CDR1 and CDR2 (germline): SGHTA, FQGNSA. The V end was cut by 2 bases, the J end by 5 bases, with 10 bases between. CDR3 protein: CASSLSGADQPQHF. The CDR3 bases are TGTGCCAGCAGCTTATCAGGGGCCGATCAGCCCCAGCATTTT.

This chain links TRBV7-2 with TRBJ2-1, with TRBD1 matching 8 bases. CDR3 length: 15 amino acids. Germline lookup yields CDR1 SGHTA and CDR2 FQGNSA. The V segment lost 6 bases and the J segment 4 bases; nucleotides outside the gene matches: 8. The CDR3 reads CASSLRDRSYNEQFF. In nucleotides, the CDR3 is TGTGCCAGCAGTCTCCGGGACAGGTCTTACAATGAGCAGTTCTTC.

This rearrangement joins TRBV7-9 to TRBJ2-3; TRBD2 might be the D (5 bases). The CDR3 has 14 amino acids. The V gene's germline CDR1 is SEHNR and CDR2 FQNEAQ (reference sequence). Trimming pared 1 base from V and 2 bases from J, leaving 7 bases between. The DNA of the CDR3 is TGTGCCAGCAGCTTAGGAGGGTTCACAGATACGCAGTATTTT. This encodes CASSLGGFTDTQYF.

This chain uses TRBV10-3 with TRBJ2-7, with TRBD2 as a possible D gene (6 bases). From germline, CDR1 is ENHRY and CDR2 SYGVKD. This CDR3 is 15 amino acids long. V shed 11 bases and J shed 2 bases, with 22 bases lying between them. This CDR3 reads CASGDRQGLAYEQYF. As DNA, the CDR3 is TGTGCCTCTGGGGATCGGCAGGGACTGGCCTACGAGCAGTACTTC.

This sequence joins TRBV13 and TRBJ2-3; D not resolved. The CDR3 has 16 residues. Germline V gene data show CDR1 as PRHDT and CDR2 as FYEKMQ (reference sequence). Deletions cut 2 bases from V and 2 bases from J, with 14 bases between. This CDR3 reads CASSLLGLMNTDTQYF. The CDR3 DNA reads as TGTGCCAGCAGCTTACTGGGCCTGATGAACACAGATACGCAGTATTTT.

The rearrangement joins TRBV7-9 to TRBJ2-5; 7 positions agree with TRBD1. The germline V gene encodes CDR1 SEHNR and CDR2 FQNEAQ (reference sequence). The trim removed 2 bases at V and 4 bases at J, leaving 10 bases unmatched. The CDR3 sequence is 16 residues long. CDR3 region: CASSLTPQGNGETQYF. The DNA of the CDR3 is TGTGCCAGCAGCTTAACCCCACAGGGGAACGGAGAGACCCAGTACTTC.

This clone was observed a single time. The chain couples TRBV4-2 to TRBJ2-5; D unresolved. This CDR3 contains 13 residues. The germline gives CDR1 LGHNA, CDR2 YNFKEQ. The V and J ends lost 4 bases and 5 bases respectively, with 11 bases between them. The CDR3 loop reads CASSPLASETQYF. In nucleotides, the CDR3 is TGTGCCAGCAGCCCCTTAGCTTCGGAGACCCAGTACTTC.

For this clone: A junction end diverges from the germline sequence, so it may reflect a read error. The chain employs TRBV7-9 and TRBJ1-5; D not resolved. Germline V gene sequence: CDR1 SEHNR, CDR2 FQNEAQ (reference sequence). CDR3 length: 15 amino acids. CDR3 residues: CSSSSNRSVNQPQHF. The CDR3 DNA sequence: TGTTCCAGCAGCTCTAATCGATCGGTCAATCAGCCCCAGCATTTT.

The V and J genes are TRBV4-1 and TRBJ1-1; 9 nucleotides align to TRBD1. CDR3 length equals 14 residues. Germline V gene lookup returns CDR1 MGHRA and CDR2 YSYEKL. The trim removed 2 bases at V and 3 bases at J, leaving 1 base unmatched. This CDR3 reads CASSQWTGDTEAFF. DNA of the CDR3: TGCGCCAGCAGCCAATGGACAGGGGACACTGAAGCTTTCTTT.

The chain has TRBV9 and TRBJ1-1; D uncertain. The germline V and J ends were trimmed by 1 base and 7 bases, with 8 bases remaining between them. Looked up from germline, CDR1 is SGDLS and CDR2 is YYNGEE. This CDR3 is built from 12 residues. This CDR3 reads CASSVNSGEAFF. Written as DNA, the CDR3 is TGTGCCAGCAGCGTAAACAGCGGTGAAGCTTTCTTT.

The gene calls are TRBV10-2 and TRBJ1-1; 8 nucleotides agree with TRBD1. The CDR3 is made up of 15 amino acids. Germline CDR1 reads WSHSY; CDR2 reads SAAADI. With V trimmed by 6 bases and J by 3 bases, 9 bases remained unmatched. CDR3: CASRERQGRDTEAFF. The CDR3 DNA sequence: TGCGCCAGCAGGGAACGACAGGGGAGGGACACTGAAGCTTTCTTT.

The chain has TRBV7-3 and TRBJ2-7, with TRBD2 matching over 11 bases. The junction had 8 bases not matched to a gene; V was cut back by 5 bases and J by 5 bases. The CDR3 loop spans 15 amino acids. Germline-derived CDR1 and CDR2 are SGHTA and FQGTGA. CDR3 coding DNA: TGTGCCAGCAGCCCTTCACTAGCGGGGGTCCACGAGCAGTACTTC. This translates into CASSPSLAGVHEQYF.

Here the CDR3 reads CASSEEAGVYNEQFF. The DNA for the CDR3 is TGTGCCAGCAGTGAAGAAGCGGGGGTATACAATGAGCAGTTCTTC. The chain links TRBV2 to TRBJ2-1; 8 bases match TRBD2. Germline assignment: CDR1 SNHLY and CDR2 FYNNEI. This CDR3 region has 15 residues. After removal of 1 base from V and 4 bases from J, the junction contained 3 bases not matched to a gene.

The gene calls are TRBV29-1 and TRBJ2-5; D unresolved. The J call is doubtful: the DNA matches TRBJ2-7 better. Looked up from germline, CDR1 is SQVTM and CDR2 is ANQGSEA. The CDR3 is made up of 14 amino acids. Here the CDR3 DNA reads TGCAGCGTTGAAGATACCCGCCGTAGCTACGAGCAGTACTTC. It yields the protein CSVEDTRRSYEQYF.

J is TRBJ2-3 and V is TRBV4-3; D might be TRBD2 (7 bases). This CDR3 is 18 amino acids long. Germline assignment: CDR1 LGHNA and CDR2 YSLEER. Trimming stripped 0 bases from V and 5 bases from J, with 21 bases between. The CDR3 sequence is CASSQDLRGGLLEDTQYF. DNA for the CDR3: TGCGCCAGCAGCCAAGATTTGAGGGGGGGCCTTTTGGAAGATACGCAGTATTTT.

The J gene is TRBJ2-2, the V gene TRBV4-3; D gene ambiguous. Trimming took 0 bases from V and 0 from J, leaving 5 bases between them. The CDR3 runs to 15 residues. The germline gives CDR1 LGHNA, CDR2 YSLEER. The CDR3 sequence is CASSQDWPNTGELFF. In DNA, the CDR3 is TGCGCCAGCAGCCAAGATTGGCCGAACACCGGGGAGCTGTTTTTT.

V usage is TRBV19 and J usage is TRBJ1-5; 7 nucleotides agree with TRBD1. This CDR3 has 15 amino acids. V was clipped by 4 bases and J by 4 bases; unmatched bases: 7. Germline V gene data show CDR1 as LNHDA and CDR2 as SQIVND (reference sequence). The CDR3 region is CASSSRDSRNQPQHF. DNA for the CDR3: TGTGCCAGTAGTAGCCGGGACAGCCGAAATCAGCCCCAGCATTTT.

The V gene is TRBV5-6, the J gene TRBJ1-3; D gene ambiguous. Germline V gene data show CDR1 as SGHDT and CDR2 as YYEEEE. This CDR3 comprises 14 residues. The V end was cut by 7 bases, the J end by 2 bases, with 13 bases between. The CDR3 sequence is CASSSRGTGNTIYF. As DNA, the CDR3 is TGTGCCAGCTCCTCGCGGGGTACTGGAAACACCATATATTTT.

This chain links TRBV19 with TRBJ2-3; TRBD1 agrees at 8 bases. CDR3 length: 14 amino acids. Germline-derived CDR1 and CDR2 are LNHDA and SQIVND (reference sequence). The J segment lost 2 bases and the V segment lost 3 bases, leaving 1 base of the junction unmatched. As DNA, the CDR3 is TGTGCCAGTAGTATGACAGGGGTCACAGATACGCAGTATTTT. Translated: CASSMTGVTDTQYF.

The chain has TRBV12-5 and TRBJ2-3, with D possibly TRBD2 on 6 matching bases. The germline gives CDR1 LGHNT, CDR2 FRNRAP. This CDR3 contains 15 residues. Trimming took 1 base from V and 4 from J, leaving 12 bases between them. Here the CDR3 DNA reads TGTGCTAGTGGTTTGGCACTTACTAGCCCAGATACGCAGTATTTT. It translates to CASGLALTSPDTQYF.

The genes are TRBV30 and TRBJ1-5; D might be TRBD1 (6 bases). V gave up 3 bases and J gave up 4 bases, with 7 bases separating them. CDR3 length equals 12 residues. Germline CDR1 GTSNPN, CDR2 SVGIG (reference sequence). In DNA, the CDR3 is TGTGCCTGGAGGCAGGGGAATCAGCCCCAGCATTTT. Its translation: CAWRQGNQPQHF.

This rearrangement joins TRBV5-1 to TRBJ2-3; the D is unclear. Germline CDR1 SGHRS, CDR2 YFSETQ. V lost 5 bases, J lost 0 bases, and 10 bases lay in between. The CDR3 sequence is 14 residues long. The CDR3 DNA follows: TGCGCCAGCAGGGCAACCGCTAGCACAGATACGCAGTATTTT. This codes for CASRATASTDTQYF. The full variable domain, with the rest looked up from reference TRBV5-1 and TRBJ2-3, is KAGVTQTPRYLIKTRGQQVTLSCSPISGHRSVSWYQQTPGQGLQFLFEYFSETQRNKGNFPGRFSGRQFSNSRSEMNVSTLELGDSALYLCASRATASTDTQYFGPGTRLTVL.